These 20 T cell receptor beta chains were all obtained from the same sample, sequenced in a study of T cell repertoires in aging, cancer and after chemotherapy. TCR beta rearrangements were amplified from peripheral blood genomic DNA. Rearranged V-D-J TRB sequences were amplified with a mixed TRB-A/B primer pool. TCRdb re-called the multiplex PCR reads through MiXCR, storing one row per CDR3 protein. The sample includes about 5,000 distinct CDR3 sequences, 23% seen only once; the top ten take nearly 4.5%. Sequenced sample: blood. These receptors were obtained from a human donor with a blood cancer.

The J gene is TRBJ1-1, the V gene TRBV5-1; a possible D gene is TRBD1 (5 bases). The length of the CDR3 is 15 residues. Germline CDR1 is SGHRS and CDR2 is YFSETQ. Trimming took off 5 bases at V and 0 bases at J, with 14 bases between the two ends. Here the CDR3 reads CASRVETDLNTEAFF. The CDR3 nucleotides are TGCGCCAGCAGGGTCGAGACAGATCTGAACACTGAAGCTTTCTTT.

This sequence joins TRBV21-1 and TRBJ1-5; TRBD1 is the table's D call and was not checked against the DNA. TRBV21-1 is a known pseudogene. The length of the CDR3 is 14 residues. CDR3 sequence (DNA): TGTGCCAGCAGCAAAGAGGAATCCGGGCAGCCCCAGCATTTT. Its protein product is CASSKEESGQPQHF.

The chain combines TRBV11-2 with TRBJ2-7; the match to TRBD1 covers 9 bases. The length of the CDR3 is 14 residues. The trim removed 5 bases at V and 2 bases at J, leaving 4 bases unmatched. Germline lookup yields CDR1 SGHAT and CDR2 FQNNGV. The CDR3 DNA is TGTGCCAGCAGCGTCGGGACAGGGCCCTACGAGCAGTACTTC. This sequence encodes CASSVGTGPYEQYF.

CDR3 region: CSARVGSGYTF. For the CDR3, the DNA is TGCAGTGCTAGGGTAGGGTCTGGCTACACCTTC. V usage is TRBV20-1 and J usage is TRBJ1-2; D uncertain. From germline, CDR1 is DFQATT and CDR2 SNEGSKA (reference sequence). V was clipped by 3 bases and J by 7 bases, with 9 bases between them. The CDR3 spans 11 residues.

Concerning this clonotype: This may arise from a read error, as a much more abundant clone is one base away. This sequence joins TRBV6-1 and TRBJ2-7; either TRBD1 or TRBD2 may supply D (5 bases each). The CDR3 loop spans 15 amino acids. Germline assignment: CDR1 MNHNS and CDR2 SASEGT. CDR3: CASSEGDATSYKQYF. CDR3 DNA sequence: TGTGCCAGCAGTGAAGGGGACGCCACCTCCTACAAGCAGTACTTC.

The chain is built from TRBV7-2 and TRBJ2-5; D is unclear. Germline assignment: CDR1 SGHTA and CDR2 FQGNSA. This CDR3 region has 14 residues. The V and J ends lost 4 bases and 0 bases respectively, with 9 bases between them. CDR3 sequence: CASSSLADQETQYF. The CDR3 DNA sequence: TGTGCCAGCAGCTCCCTTGCGGACCAAGAGACCCAGTACTTC.

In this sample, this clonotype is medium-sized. The CDR3 coding sequence is TGTGCCAGAAGCTTAGACAGGGGCACCGGGGAGCTGTTTTTT. Protein sequence: CARSLDRGTGELFF. The chain uses TRBV5-3 and TRBJ2-2, with TRBD1 matching over 8 bases. TRBV5-3 is known as an ORF, though its function is uncertain. This CDR3 is built from 14 residues. V was pared by 2 bases and J by 4 bases, with 1 base of the junction left unmatched.

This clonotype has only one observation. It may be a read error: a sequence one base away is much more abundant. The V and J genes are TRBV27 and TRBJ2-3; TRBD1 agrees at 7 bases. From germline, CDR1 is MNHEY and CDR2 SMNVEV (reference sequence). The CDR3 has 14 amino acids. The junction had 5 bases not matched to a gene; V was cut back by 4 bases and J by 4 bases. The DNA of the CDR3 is TGTGCCAGCAGTTCGGGACAGTACGCAGATACGCAGTATTTT. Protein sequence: CASSSGQYADTQYF.

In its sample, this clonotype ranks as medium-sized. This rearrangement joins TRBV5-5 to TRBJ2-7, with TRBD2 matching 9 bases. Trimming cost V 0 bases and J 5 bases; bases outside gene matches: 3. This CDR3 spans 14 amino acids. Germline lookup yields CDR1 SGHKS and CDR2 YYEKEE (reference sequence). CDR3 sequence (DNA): TGTGCCAGCAGCTTGGGACTAGCGGAACACGAGCAGTACTTC. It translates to CASSLGLAEHEQYF. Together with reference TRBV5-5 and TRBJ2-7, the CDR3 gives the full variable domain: DAGVTQSPTHLIKTRGQQVTLRCSPISGHKSVSWYQQVLGQGPQFIFQYYEKEERGRGNFPDRFSARQFPNYSSELNVNALLLGDSALYLCASSLGLAEHEQYFGPGTRLTVT.

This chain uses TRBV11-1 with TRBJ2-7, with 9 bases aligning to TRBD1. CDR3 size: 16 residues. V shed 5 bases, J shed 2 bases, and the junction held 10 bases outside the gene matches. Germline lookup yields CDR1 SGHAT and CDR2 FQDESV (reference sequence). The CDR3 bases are TGTGCCAGCAGCCGGACCGCGGGACAGGGCCCCTACGAGCAGTACTTC. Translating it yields CASSRTAGQGPYEQYF.

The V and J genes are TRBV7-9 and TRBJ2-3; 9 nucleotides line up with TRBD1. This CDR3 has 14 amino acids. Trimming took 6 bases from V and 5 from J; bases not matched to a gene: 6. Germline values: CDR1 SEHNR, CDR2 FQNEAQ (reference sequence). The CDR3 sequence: CASRYYRGQDTQYF. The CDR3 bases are TGTGCCAGCAGATACTACAGGGGGCAAGATACGCAGTATTTT.

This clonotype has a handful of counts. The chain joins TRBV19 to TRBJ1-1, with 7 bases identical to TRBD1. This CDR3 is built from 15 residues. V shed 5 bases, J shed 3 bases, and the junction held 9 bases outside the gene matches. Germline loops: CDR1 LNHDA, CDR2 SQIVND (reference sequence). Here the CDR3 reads CASSAQTGYYTEAFF. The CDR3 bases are TGTGCCAGTAGTGCTCAGACAGGGTATTACACTGAAGCTTTCTTT.

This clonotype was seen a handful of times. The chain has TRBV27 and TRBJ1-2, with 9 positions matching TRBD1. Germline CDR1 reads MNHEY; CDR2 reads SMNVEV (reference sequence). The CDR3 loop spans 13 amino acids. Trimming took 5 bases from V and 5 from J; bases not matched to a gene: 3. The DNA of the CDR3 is TGTGCCAGCAGTGTACAGGGGGCATATGGCTACACCTTC. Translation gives CASSVQGAYGYTF.

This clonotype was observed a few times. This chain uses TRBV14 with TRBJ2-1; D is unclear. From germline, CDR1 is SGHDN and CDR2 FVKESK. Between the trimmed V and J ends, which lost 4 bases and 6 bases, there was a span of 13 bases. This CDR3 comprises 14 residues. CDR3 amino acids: CASSPQTVSNEQFF. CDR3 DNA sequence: TGTGCCAGCAGCCCTCAGACTGTAAGCAATGAGCAGTTCTTC.

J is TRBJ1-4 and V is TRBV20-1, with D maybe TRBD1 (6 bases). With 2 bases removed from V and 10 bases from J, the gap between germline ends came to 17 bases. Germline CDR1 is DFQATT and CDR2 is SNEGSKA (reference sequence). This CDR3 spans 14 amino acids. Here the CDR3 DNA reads TGCAGTGCTAGATCGGGGGCTCTAAGCGGAAAACTGTTTTTT. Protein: CSARSGALSGKLFF.

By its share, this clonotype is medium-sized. The CDR3 coding sequence is TGTGCCAGCAGCTTTGTAACAGCTGAAGCTTTCTTT. Translating gives CASSFVTAEAFF. The chain carries TRBV11-3 and TRBJ1-1, with D unresolved. Per the germline V gene, CDR1 is SGHNT and CDR2 is YENEEA. The V and J ends lost 3 bases and 6 bases respectively, with 8 bases between them. This CDR3 region has 12 residues.

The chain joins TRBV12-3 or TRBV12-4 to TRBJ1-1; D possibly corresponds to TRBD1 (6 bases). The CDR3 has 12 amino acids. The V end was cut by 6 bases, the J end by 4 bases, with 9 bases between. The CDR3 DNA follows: TGTGCCAGCAGCGGACAGCTCACTGAAGCTTTCTTT. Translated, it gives CASSGQLTEAFF.

The DNA of the CDR3 is TGTGCCAGCAGCCCCCTAGGCGGCCACAATGAGCAGTTCTTC. Translated: CASSPLGGHNEQFF. The chain employs TRBV11-2 and TRBJ2-1; the D is unclear. CDR1 and CDR2 (germline): SGHAT, FQNNGV. The CDR3 spans 14 residues. Trimming cost V 5 bases and J 5 bases, with 13 bases left between them.

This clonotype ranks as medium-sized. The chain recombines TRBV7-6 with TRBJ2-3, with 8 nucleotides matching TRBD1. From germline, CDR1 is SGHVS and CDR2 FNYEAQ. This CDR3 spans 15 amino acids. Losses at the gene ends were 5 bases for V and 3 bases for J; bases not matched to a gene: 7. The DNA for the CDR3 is TGTGCCAGCAGCCCCCGGACAGGGAGGACAGATACGCAGTATTTT. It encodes CASSPRTGRTDTQYF.

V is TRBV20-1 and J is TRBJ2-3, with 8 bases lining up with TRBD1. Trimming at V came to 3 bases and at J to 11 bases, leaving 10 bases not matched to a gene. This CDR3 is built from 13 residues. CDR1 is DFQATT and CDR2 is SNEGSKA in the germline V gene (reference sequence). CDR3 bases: TGCAGTGCTAGGGACAGGGTTGCGGCTTTGCAGTATTTT. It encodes CSARDRVAALQYF.